The present TCR beta chain was sequenced within a study of early T cells in non-severe SARS-CoV-2 infection (dated by TCRdb to about 2021). Regarding the complete study: Because TCR sequencing was done on bulk RNA from unsorted whole blood, the alpha and beta chains could not be paired.

Library preparation used 5' RACE. For sequencing, a NextSeq 500 was employed. To correct for sequencing error and PCR bias, the TCR library protocol tagged individual cDNA molecules with unique molecular identifiers. Both TCR alpha and beta chains were sequenced, and tight co-correlation was observed between alpha and beta sequence abundances in each sample. Per the original workflow: Decombinator V4 was used to perform V gene, J gene and CDR3 annotation of TCR sequences. Expanded TCRs were defined as changing significantly between any two time points under a Poisson model with p below 0.0001. TCR abundances were normalised to the total number of TCRs sequenced per sample and were expressed as counts per million. TRAV1-2 paired with TRAJ12, TRAJ20 or TRAJ33 defined MAIT TCRs, while TRAV10 paired with TRAJ18 defined iNKT TCRs. VDJdb, accessed 1 November 2021, was searched for CMV, EBV and SARS-CoV-2 annotated TCRs, with TCRs annotated for multiple antigens excluded. TCRdb reprocessing: public reads trimmed at Q25 with fastp, clones called with MiXCR, in-frame beta chains kept. Records with the same CDR3 protein are collapsed into one entry carrying the most frequent genes and DNA. The authors' filters were not applied to this entry. This sample has about 44,000 distinct CDR3 sequences in its table, and around 23% of those were observed once. The ten biggest clones cover around 5% of the sample.

Remarks on this clonotype: Its antigen is currently not known. No clone much larger than this one lies a single base away; base qualities are absent.

Via the germline V gene (reference sequence), CDR1 is MNHNY and CDR2 SVGAGI. The junction shows trimming of 6 bases on V and 0 bases on J, plus 17 bases between the germline ends. Counted from cysteine to phenylalanine, this CDR3 has 17 amino acids. Just CDR3 DNA is preserved here, 51 bases in frame from base 1. This was a case-control study nested in a cohort of healthcare workers in London, UK, who had nasopharyngeal swab PCR tests and blood samples taken every week. Healthcare workers were recruited during the week of the UK lockdown, between 23 and 31 March 2020, and followed weekly for up to 16 weeks. Results the study describes overall, beyond this receptor: VDJdb matching was skewed toward anti-spike CD8 responses, so virus-specific expansions were likely underestimated and private and CD4 specificities were missed.

The source of this sequence is an adult who was a healthcare worker with PCR-confirmed SARS-CoV-2 infection or an uninfected control (not recorded which). The chain is made from TRBV6-6 and TRBJ1-4; TRBD1 could be the D gene, as 6 bases match. Specimen: whole blood, collected at baseline. At the DNA level, the sequence is TGTGCCAGCAGCCCCCCGGGACAACGTGCAACTAATGAAAAACTGTTTTTT. It translates to CASSPPGQRATNEKLFF.